This TCR beta chain came from a study of blood T cell repertoires in COVID-19. TCRdb keeps only in-frame clones here, not all; method: immunoSEQ multiplex PCR. The sample lists 90,000 to 140,000 clones, roughly 85% seen once, with approximately 15% in the top ten. Trimming took off 1 base at V and 6 bases at J, with 6 bases between the two ends. The CDR3 runs 12 residues. Germline V gives CDR1 SGHNT, CDR2 YENEEA. This chain links TRBV11-3 with TRBJ1-2; D remains unclear. The source of this sequence is a woman older than 75 with acute or convalescent COVID-19. Sequencing was carried out using peripheral blood. CDR3 amino acids: CASSLGRDGYTF. Here the CDR3 DNA reads TGTGCCAGCAGCTTAGGACGGGATGGCTACACCTTC.